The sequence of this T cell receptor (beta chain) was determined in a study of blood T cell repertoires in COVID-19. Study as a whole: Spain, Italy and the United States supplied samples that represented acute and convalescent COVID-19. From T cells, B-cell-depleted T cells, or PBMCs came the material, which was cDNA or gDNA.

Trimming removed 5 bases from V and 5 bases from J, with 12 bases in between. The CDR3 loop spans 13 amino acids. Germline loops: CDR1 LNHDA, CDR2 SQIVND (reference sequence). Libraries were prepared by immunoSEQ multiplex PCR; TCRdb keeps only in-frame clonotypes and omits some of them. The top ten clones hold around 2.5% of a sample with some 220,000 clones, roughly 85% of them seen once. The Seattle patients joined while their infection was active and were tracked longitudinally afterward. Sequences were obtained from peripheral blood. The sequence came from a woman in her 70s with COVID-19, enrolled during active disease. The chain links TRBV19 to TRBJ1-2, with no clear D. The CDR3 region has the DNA TGTGCCAGTAGTGTGGCAGTCCCTTATGGCTACACCTTC. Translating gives CASSVAVPYGYTF.